What follows describes a single T cell receptor (beta chain). Its antigen is unidentified. These data originate in a study of vaccination effects on CD4 cells after COVID-19. At the level of the study: The participants, recipients of two vaccine doses, got either BNT162b2 or mRNA-1273.

Only in-frame clones appear in the TCRdb table, and some are missing; sequencing was by immunoSEQ multiplex PCR. The sample includes about 70,000 clones, 75% to 85% seen only once; the top ten take 12%. Antigen-specific CD4+ T cells were first expanded with viral peptide pools by the ViraFEST assay and only then sequenced. Cells that had been cultured for nine to eleven days were the source of isolated CD4+ T cells. None of the vaccinated had previously contracted SARS-CoV-2, and their nucleocapsid antibodies tested negative. In culture with 10 IU/ml IL-2 and about 10 ug/ml peptides, PBMC were grown at a few million per well. Replacing half the medium with IL-2 medium was done on days 3 and 7. Trimming removed 0 bases at V and 4 bases at J, with 7 bases between. The CDR3 sequence is 13 residues long. Germline lookup yields CDR1 GTSNPN and CDR2 SVGIG (reference sequence).

This sequence originates from a human donor who received a COVID-19 vaccine. Sample: CD4+ T cells from PBMCs cultured with SARS-CoV-2 spike peptides, taken before COVID-19 vaccination. The rearrangement links TRBV30 to TRBJ1-5; D call uncertain. CDR3 in amino acids: CAWSVGYNQPQHF. In DNA, the CDR3 is TGTGCCTGGAGTGTAGGGTATAATCAGCCCCAGCATTTT.